This TCR beta chain was recovered during a study of CD4 T cells in relation to SARS-CoV-2 and coronaviruses. General study results and limits: Samples before the pandemic and after infection were not matched within any donor. Approximately 65% of donors had memory CD4+ clonotypes crossrecognizing SARS-CoV-2 and common cold coronavirus spike.

Note on this clone: Its antigen is as yet unknown.

Sequencing used immunoSEQ multiplex PCR; TCRdb keeps in-frame clones, though not all of them. The data contain about 43,000 clones, about 80% of them singletons. The ends lost 3 bases at V and 5 bases at J; junction bases unmatched: 18. Per the germline V gene, CDR1 is MNHEY and CDR2 is SMNVEV (reference sequence). CDR3 length: 19 amino acids. The sample taken for sequencing was naive CD4+ T cells from PBMCs, cultured in vitro. This sample's subset: naive CD4+ T cells isolated by negative enrichment. The clonotype comes from an adult with COVID-19. The rearrangement uses TRBV27 and TRBJ2-5, with 10 bases identical to TRBD2. The CDR3 DNA is TGTGCCAGCAGTTTGTTTGGGCCAGACGAAGCGGGAGGGCCTGAGACCCAGTACTTC. Its translation: CASSLFGPDEAGGPETQYF.